This T cell receptor beta chain came from a study of blood T cell repertoires in COVID-19 (dated by TCRdb to the early 2020s). At the level of the whole study: Samples covering the acute and convalescent phases of COVID-19 were provided by collaborators in the United States, Italy and Spain. Sample metadata almost always included a de-identified subject ID, COVID-19 status, age in years and sex. The samples were drawn from the first 160 participants of the ongoing ImmuneRACE study and from 1,254 subjects provided by 6 global collaborators. Where available, HLA class I and class II types were obtained from metadata supplied by the sample provider rather than from assay-based typing. The prospective study material was composed of cDNA or gDNA derived from T cells, B-cell-depleted T cells, or PBMCs. The repertoires were released in a freely available public database meant as a resource for research on the immune response to SARS-CoV-2. Deeply sampled blood TCRbeta repertoires from subjects exposed to, actively infected with, or recovered from COVID-19 were included in the dataset.

Here is what the overall study found, with its caveats: The quantity of clinical and demographic metadata differed by source and by participant and was supplied without curation.

The immunoSEQ Assay, a bias-controlled multiplex PCR, was used to amplify TCRbeta CDR3 regions from genomic DNA. The study's processing was this. The number of nucleated cells in each sample was estimated by amplification of reference gene primers within the assay. Sequence reads were collapsed and filtered to measure the absolute abundance of every unique TCRbeta CDR3 rearrangement. For each sample, productive Simpson clonality was calculated by taking the square root of Simpson's diversity index across productive rearrangements. In TCRdb, the immuneACCESS table is reduced to in-frame sequences with V and J assigned. These tables do not hold every clone; where another copy was compared, an unresolved V gene accounts for under half, and the others remain unexplained. That table furnishes V, J and clone size, whereas the DNA furnished D and trimming. The sample table shows 250,000 or so clones, and approximately 88% are seen once. The leading ten clones occupy about 3.5% of the sample.

In the prospective study, participants were 18 to 89 years old, resided in approximately 25 geographic areas of the United States, and were enrolled through a virtual design. To assign participants to cohorts, the prospective study relied on clinical history that participants themselves reported in a screening survey and a study questionnaire. Exposed participants had been in contact, within 2 weeks of entering the study, with a person who had a PCR-confirmed or clinician-diagnosed case of COVID-19. Each participant in the prospective study had whole blood, serum and a nasopharyngeal or oropharyngeal swab collected by mobile phlebotomists. Participants in the prospective study had the option to provide additional blood draws and questionnaires over a 2-month period. Blood samples from the prospective study were shipped frozen or at room temperature prior to DNA extraction. A remark on this clone: Its antigen remains undetermined. No clone much larger than this one lies a single base away; base qualities are absent.

The germline V gene (reference sequence) gives CDR1 as LGHDT and CDR2 as YNNKEL. V lost 0 bases and J lost 1 base; the stretch between them is 9 bases long. The CDR3 covers 15 residues, taking in both the cysteine and the phenylalanine. The kept DNA is CDR3 alone, 45 bases in frame from the first base. The sequence links TRBV3-1 (or the pseudogene TRBV3-2) to TRBJ1-1, with no confident D gene call. The TCR originated in a woman younger than 45 who had been exposed to COVID-19. The sample comprised PBMCs or T cells enriched from blood (not recorded which). CDR3 reads: CASSQDLRGNTEAFF. The DNA sequence is TGTGCCAGCAGCCAAGATCTTCGAGGGAACACTGAAGCTTTCTTT.